The 3 T cell receptor beta chains presented below share a single source sample, sequenced in a study of Ad26.COV2.S vaccination and SARS-CoV-2 variants. Assay used: immunoSEQ multiplex PCR; TCRdb lists only in-frame clones, some missing. The sample includes roughly 300,000 clones, 75% to 90% of them seen just once. Treatment: about 20 received Ad26.COV2.S at low or high dose, single or two shots; a few received placebo; per-sample allocation not given. Day 63 after the first injection of vaccine or placebo was the sampling time. The sample consisted of peripheral blood, taken in a trial of Ad26.COV2.S vaccine versus placebo. These receptors were collected from a person between 18 and 65 years old who received the Ad26.COV2.S COVID-19 vaccine or a placebo.

This clone was observed a handful of times. V and J are TRBV10-3 and TRBJ1-1; possibly TRBD1 for D (6 bases). The V end lost 6 bases, the J end lost 3 bases, and 14 bases lay between the germline ends. CDR3 size: 14 residues. Germline CDR1 ENHRY, CDR2 SYGVKD. Here the CDR3 reads CAIRGGRRDTEAFF. Written as DNA, the CDR3 is TGTGCCATCAGGGGGGGGCGGCGGGACACTGAAGCTTTCTTT.

This rearrangement joins TRBV7-2 to TRBJ2-7; D is unresolved. CDR3 size: 12 residues. Looked up from germline, CDR1 is SGHTA and CDR2 is FQGNSA. Deletions cut 2 bases from V and 7 bases from J, with 9 bases between. CDR3 sequence (DNA): TGTGCCAGCAGCTTATGGGGAAATGAGCAGTACTTC. It specifies CASSLWGNEQYF.

In nucleotides, the CDR3 is TGTGCCAGCAGTTCAGCTTCCTACGAGCAGTACTTC. Protein: CASSSASYEQYF. The V and J genes are TRBV6-2 or TRBV6-3 and TRBJ2-7, with D hard to call. V shed 4 bases and J shed 1 base, with 5 bases lying between them. The CDR3 loop spans 12 amino acids. Germline loops: CDR1 MNHEY, CDR2 SVGEGT.